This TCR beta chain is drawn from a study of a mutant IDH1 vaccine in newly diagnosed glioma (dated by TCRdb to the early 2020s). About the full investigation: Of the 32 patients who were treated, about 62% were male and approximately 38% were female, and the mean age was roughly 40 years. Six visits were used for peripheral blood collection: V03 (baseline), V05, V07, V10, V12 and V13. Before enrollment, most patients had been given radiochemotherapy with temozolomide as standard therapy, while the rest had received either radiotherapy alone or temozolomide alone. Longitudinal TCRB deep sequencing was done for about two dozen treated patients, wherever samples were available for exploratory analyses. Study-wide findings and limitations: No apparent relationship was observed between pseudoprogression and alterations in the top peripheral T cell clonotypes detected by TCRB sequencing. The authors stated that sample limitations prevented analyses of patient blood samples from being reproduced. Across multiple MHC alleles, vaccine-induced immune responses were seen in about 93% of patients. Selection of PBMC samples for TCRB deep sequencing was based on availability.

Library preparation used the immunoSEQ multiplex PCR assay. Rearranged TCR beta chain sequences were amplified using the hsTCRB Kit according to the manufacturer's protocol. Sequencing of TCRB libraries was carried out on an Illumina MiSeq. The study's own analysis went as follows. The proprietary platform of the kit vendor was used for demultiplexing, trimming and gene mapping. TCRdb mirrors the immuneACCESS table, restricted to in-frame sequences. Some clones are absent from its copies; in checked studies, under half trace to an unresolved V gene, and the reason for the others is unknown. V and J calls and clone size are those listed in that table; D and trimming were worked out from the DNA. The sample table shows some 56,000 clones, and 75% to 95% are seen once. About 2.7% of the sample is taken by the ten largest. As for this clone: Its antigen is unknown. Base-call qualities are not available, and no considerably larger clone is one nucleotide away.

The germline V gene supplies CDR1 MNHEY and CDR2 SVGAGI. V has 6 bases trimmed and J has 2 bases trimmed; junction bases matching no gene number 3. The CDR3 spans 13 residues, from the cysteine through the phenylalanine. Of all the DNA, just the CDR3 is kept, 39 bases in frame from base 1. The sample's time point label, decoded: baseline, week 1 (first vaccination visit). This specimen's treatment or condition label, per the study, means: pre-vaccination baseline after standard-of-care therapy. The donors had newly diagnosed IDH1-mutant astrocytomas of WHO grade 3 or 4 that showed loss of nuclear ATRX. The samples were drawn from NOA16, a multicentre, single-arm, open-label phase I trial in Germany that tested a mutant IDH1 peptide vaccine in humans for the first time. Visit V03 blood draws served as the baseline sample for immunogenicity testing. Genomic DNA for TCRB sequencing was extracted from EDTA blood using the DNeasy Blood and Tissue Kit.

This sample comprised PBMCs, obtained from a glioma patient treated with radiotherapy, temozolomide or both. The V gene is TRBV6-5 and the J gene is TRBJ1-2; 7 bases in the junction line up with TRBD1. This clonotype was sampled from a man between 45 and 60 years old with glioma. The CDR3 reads CASRGRGNYGYTF. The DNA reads TGTGCCAGCAGGGGCAGGGGGAACTATGGCTACACCTTC.